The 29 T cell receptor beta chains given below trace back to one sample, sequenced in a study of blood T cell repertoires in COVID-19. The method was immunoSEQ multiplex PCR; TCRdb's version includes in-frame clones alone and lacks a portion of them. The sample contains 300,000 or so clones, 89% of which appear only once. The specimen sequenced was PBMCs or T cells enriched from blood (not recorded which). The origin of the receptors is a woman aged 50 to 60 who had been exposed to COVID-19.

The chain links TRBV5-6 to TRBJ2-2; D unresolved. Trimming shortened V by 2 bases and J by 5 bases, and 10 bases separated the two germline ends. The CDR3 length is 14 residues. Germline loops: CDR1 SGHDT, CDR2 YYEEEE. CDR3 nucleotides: TGTGCCAGCAGCTTAGGAGTGTCGACCGGGGAGCTGTTTTTT. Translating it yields CASSLGVSTGELFF.

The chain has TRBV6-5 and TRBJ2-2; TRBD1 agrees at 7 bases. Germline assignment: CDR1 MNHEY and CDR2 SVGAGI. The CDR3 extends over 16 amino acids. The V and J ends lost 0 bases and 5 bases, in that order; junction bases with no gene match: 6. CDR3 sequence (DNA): TGTGCCAGCAGTTACTCGGGACAGACCAAGACCGGGGAGCTGTTTTTT. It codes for CASSYSGQTKTGELFF.

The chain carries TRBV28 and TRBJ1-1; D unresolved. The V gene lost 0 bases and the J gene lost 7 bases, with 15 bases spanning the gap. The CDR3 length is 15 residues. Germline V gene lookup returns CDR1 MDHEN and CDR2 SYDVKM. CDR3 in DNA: TGTGCCAGCAGTTTATGGGAGGGCCGCAGGCATGAAGCTTTCTTT. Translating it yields CASSLWEGRRHEAFF.

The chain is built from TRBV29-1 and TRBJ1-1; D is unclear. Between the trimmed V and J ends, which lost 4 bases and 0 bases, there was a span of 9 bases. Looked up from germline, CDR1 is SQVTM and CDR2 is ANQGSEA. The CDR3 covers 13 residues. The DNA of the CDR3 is TGCAGCGTTGTTGGGCAGTTGAACACTGAAGCTTTCTTT. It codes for CSVVGQLNTEAFF.

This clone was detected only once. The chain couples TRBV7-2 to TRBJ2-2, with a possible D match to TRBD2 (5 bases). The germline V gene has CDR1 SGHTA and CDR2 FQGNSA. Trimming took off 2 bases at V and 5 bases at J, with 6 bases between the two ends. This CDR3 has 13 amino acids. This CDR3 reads CASSLWETGELFF. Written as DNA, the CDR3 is TGTGCCAGCAGCTTATGGGAGACCGGGGAGCTGTTTTTT. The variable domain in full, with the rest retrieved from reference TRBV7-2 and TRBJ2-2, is GAGVSQSPSNKVTEKGKDVELRCDPISGHTALYWYRQSLGQGLEFLIYFQGNSAPDKSGLPSDRFSAERTGGSVSTLTIQRTQQEDSAVYLCASSLWETGELFFGEGSRLTVL.

CDR3 protein: CATSRKQGVETQYF. The CDR3 DNA reads as TGTGCCACCAGCAGGAAACAGGGGGTAGAGACCCAGTACTTC. The rearrangement joins TRBV15 to TRBJ2-5; TRBD1 aligns across 8 bases. With 3 bases clipped from V and 4 bases from J, the junction kept 4 bases outside the gene matches. There are 14 residues in the CDR3. CDR1 LNHNV and CDR2 YYDKDF come from the germline V gene (reference sequence).

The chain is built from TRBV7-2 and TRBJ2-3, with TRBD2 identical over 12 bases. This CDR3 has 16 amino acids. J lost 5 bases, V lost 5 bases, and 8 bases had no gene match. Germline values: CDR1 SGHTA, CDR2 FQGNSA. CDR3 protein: CASSAVGLAGRDTQYF. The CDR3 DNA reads TGTGCCAGCAGCGCAGTCGGACTAGCGGGGAGAGATACGCAGTATTTT.

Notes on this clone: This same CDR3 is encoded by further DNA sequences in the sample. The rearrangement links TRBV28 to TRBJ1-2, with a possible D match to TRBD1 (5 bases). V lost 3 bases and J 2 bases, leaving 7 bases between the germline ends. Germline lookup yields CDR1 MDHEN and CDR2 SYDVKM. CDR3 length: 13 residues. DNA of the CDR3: TGTGCCAGCAGTTTGGGGCAGAACTATGGCTACACCTTC. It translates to CASSLGQNYGYTF.

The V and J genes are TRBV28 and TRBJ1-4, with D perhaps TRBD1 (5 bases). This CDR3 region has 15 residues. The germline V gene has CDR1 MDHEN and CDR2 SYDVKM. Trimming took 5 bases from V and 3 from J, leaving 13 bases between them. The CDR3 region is CASSPSGHANEKLFF. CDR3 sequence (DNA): TGTGCCAGCAGTCCTTCAGGACACGCTAATGAAAAACTGTTTTTT. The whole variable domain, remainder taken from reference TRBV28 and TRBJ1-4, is DVKVTQSSRYLVKRTGEKVFLECVQDMDHENMFWYRQDPGLGLRLIYFSYDVKMKEKGDIPEGYSVSREKKERFSLILESASTNQTSMYLCASSPSGHANEKLFFGSGTQLSVL.

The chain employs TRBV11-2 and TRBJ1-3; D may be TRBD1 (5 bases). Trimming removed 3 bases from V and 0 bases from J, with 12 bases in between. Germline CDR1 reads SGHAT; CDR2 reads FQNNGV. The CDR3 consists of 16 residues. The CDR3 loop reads CASSFKGPSSGNTIYF. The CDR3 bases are TGTGCCAGCAGCTTCAAGGGGCCGAGCTCTGGAAACACCATATATTTT.

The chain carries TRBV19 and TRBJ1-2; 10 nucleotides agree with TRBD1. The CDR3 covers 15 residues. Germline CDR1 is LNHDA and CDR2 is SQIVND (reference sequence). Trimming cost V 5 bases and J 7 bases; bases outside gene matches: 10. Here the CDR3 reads CASSPPGQGYLGYTF. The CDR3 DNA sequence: TGTGCCAGTAGTCCCCCGGGACAGGGGTATCTTGGCTACACCTTC.

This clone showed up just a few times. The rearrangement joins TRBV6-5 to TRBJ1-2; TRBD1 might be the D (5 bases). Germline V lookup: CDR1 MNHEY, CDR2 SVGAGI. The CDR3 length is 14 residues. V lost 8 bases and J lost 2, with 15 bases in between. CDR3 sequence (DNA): TGTGCCAGCCAGGGAGGCAGTGCCAACTATGGCTACACCTTC. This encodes CASQGGSANYGYTF.

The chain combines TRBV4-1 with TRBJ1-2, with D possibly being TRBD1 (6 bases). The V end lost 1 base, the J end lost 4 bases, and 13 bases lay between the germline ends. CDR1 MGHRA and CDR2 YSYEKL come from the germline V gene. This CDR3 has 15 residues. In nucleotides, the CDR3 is TGCGCCAGCAGCCAAGCGACTACAGGGATCTATGGCTACACCTTC. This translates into CASSQATTGIYGYTF.

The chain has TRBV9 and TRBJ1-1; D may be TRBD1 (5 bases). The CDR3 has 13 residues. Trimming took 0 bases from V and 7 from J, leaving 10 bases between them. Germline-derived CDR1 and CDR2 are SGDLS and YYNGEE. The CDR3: CASSVEGVSEAFF. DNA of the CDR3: TGTGCCAGCAGCGTAGAAGGGGTCAGTGAAGCTTTCTTT. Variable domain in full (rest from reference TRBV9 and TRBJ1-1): DSGVTQTPKHLITATGQRVTLRCSPRSGDLSVYWYQQSLDQGLQFLIQYYNGEERAKGNILERFSAQQFPDLHSELNLSSLELGDSALYFCASSVEGVSEAFFGQGTRLTVV.

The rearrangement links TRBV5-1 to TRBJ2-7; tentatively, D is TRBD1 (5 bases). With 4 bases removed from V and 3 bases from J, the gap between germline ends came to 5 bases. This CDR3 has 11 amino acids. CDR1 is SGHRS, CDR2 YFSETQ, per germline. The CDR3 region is CASSDSYEQYF. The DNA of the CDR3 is TGCGCCAGCAGCGACAGCTACGAGCAGTACTTC.

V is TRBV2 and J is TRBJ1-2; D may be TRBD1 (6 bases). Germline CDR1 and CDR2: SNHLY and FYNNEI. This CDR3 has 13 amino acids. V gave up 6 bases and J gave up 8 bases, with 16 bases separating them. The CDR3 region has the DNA TGTGCCAGCAGCGCGGACAGACCCAGCGGCTACACCTTC. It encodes CASSADRPSGYTF.

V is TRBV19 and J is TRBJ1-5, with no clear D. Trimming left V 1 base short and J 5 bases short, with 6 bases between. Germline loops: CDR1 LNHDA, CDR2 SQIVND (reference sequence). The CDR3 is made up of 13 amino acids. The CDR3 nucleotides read TGTGCCAGTAGTATAGGTTCTGATCAGCCCCAGCATTTT. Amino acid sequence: CASSIGSDQPQHF.

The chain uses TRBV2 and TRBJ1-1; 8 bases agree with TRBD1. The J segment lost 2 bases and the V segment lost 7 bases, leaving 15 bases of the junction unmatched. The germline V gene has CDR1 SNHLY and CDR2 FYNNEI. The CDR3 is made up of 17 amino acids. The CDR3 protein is CASTPGETQGANTEAFF. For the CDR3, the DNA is TGTGCCAGCACTCCGGGGGAGACGCAGGGGGCAAACACTGAAGCTTTCTTT.

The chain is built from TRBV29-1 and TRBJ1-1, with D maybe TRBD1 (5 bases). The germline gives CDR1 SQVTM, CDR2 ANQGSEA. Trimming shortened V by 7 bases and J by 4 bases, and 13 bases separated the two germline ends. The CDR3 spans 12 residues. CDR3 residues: CSATRVSTEAFF. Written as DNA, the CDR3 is TGCAGCGCAACCAGGGTTTCCACTGAAGCTTTCTTT.

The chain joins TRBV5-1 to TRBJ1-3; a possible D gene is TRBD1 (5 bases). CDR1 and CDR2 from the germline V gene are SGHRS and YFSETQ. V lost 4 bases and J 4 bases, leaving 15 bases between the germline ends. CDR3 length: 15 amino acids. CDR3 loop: CASSGIGDSGNTIYF. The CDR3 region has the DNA TGCGCCAGCAGCGGTATAGGGGATTCAGGAAACACCATATATTTT.

CDR3 sequence reads: CASSLYGQGESPLHF. The CDR3 DNA sequence: TGTGCCAGCAGTTTATACGGACAGGGGGAATCACCCCTCCACTTT. V usage is TRBV28 and J usage is TRBJ1-6; 10 nucleotides match TRBD1. V shed 1 base and J 10 bases; nucleotides not matched to a gene: 4. The CDR3 has 15 amino acids. CDR1 is MDHEN, CDR2 SYDVKM, per germline.

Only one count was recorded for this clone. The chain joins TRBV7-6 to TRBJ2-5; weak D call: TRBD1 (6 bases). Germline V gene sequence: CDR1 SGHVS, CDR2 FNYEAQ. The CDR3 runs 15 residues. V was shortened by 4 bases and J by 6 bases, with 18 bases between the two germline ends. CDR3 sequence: CASSSPATGWQTQYF. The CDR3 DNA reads TGTGCCAGCAGCTCACCCGCAACAGGGTGGCAGACCCAGTACTTC.

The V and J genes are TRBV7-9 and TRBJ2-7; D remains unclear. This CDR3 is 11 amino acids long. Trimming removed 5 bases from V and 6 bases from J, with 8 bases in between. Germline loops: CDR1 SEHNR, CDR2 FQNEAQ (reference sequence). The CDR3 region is CASSNSGEQYF. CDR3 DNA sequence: TGTGCCAGCAGCAACTCCGGCGAGCAGTACTTC.

In nucleotides, the CDR3 is TGTGCCAGCAGCAGGGACAGGAACAATCAGCCCCAGCATTTT. This translates into CASSRDRNNQPQHF. The V and J genes are TRBV28 and TRBJ1-5, with 8 nucleotides matching TRBD1. The CDR3 has 14 amino acids. Unmatched junction bases numbered 4, after V lost 6 bases and J lost 3 bases. Germline V gene data show CDR1 as MDHEN and CDR2 as SYDVKM.

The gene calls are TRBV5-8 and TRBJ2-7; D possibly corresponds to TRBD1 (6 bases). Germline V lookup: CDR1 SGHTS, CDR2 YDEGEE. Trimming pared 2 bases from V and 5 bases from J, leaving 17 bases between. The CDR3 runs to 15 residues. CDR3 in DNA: TGTGCCAGCAGCTTTTTGGGACAACGAGCCGACGAGCAGTACTTC. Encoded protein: CASSFLGQRADEQYF.

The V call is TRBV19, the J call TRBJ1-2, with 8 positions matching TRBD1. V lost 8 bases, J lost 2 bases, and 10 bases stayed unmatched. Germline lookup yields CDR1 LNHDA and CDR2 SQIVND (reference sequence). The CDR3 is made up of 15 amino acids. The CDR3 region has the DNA TGTGCCAGTGTTGACCGACAGGGGACAAACTATGGCTACACCTTC. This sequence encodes CASVDRQGTNYGYTF.

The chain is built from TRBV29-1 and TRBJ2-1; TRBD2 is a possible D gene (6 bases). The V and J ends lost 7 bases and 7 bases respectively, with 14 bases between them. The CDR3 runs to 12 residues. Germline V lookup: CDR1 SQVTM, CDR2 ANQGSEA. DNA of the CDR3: TGCAGCGGGTGGGCGGGAAGGAATGAGCAGTTCTTC. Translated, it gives CSGWAGRNEQFF.

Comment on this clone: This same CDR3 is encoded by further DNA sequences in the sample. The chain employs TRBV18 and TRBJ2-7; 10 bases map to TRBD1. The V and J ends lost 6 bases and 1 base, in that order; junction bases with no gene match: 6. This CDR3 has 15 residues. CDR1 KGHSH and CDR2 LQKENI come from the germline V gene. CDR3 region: CASSPRDRGSYEQYF. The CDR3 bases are TGTGCCAGCTCTCCCCGGGACAGGGGTTCCTACGAGCAGTACTTC.

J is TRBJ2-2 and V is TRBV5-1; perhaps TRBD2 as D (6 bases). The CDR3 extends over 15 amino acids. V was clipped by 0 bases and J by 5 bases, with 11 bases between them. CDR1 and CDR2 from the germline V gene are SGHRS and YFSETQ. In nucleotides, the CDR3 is TGCGCCAGCAGCTTGGAGGGAGGAAGGACCGGGGAGCTGTTTTTT. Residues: CASSLEGGRTGELFF. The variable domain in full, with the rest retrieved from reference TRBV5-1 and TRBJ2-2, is KAGVTQTPRYLIKTRGQQVTLSCSPISGHRSVSWYQQTPGQGLQFLFEYFSETQRNKGNFPGRFSGRQFSNSRSEMNVSTLELGDSALYLCASSLEGGRTGELFFGEGSRLTVL.